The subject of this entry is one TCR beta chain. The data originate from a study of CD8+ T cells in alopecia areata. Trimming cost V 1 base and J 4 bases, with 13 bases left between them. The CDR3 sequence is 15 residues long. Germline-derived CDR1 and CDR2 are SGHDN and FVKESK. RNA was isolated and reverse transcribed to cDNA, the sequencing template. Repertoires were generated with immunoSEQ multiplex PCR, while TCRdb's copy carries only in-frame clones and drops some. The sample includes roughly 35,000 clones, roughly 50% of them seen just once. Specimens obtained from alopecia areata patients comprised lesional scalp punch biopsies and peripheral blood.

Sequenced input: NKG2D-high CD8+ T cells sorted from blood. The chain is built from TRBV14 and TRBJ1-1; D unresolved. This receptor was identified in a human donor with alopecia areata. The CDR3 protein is CASSQGKPKGTEAFF. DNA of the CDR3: TGTGCCAGCAGCCAAGGGAAACCTAAGGGCACTGAAGCTTTCTTT.